This T cell receptor beta chain was identified during a study of blood T cells in healthy people across ages. V lost 0 bases, J lost 5 bases, and 14 bases lay in between. This CDR3 is built from 15 residues. Per germline, CDR1 SGHRS and CDR2 YFSETQ. Alongside a J-beta primer mix, a sample-barcoded 5' primer served in a second PCR lasting roughly 6 to 11 cycles. TCRdb analysed the 5' RACE reads with MiXCR anew, one entry per CDR3 protein. The profile shows around 800,000 distinct CDR3 sequences, under 55% of them singletons. A note on this clonotype: Its antigen is currently unknown.

The study, taken as a whole, reports: Estimates based on one million T cells were treated as lower bounds.

The chain uses TRBV5-1 and TRBJ1-1; maybe TRBD1 (5 bases). Sequencing input: blood. The TCR sequence derives from a man in his fifties or sixties in good health. The CDR3 sequence: CASSLDRSWGTEAFF. The CDR3 nucleotides are TGCGCCAGCAGCTTGGACAGGTCGTGGGGAACTGAAGCTTTCTTT.